The 14 T cell receptor beta chains listed next were all sequenced from one sample in a study of cytomegalovirus exposure and HLA in healthy donors. It was with 60 Vbeta and 13 Jbeta primers that the PCR ran. Sequencing was performed with immunoSEQ multiplex PCR; in TCRdb, only in-frame clones are kept and a portion is missing. The sample carries 180,000 or so clones, roughly 85% recorded once. The sample taken for sequencing was PBMCs. These receptors were obtained from a man aged 50-59 years in good health and CMV-seropositive.

This chain joins TRBV7-9 and TRBJ2-1, with TRBD1 matching over 11 bases. Germline V gene lookup returns CDR1 SEHNR and CDR2 FQNEAQ (reference sequence). Germline trimming cut 5 bases from V and 7 bases from J; bases unmatched to any gene: 7. The CDR3 has 15 amino acids. CDR3 nucleotide sequence: TGTGCCAGCAGCCTGTCGGGACAGGGGGTTAATGAGCAGTTCTTC. This gives the protein CASSLSGQGVNEQFF.

The CDR3: CASRVGTGGFYGYTF. The CDR3 DNA follows: TGCGCCAGCAGGGTCGGGACAGGGGGCTTTTATGGCTACACCTTC. This chain links TRBV5-1 with TRBJ1-2; TRBD1 aligns across 12 bases. Germline V gives CDR1 SGHRS, CDR2 YFSETQ. V gave up 5 bases and J gave up 5 bases; unmatched junction bases: 7. The CDR3 loop spans 15 amino acids. Supplemented by reference TRBV5-1 and TRBJ1-2, the full variable domain reads KAGVTQTPRYLIKTRGQQVTLSCSPISGHRSVSWYQQTPGQGLQFLFEYFSETQRNKGNFPGRFSGRQFSNSRSEMNVSTLELGDSALYLCASRVGTGGFYGYTFGSGTRLTVV.

The gene calls are TRBV6-5 and TRBJ2-7; 7 nucleotides align to TRBD2. CDR1 is MNHEY and CDR2 is SVGAGI in the germline V gene. The CDR3 is 14 residues long. V was clipped by 5 bases and J by 4 bases; unmatched bases: 8. As DNA, the CDR3 is TGTGCCAGCAGTCCTCTAGCGGAGACATACGAGCAGTACTTC. Translating it yields CASSPLAETYEQYF.

V and J are TRBV5-1 and TRBJ2-5; D unclear. The CDR3 has 14 amino acids. The germline V gene encodes CDR1 SGHRS and CDR2 YFSETQ. V was clipped by 1 base and J by 2 bases, with 9 bases between them. CDR3 nucleotides: TGCGCCAGCAGCTTGTACAGACAACAAGAGACCCAGTACTTC. Its translation: CASSLYRQQETQYF.

V is TRBV6-1 and J is TRBJ1-2; 12 nucleotides agree with TRBD1. After removal of 5 bases from V and 5 bases from J, the junction contained 6 bases not matched to a gene. Germline V CDR1 and CDR2: MNHNS, SASEGT. The CDR3 length is 15 residues. CDR3 sequence (DNA): TGTGCCAGCAGTTTGGGACAGGGGGCGCCTTATGGCTACACCTTC. The encoded protein is CASSLGQGAPYGYTF.

CDR3 protein: CASSSSNYRGDEQFF. The CDR3 DNA reads as TGTGCCAGCAGTTCATCAAACTACAGGGGCGATGAGCAGTTCTTC. The gene calls are TRBV27 and TRBJ2-1, with 7 bases fitting TRBD1. The CDR3 sequence is 15 residues long. With V trimmed by 4 bases and J by 8 bases, 11 bases remained unmatched. Germline V gene sequence: CDR1 MNHEY, CDR2 SMNVEV (reference sequence).

The chain uses TRBV2 and TRBJ1-1; D is possibly TRBD1 (6 bases). The germline V gene encodes CDR1 SNHLY and CDR2 FYNNEI. The CDR3 extends over 12 amino acids. Trimming removed 6 bases from V and 7 bases from J, with 12 bases in between. This chain's CDR3 is CASSGDTFEAFF. DNA for the CDR3: TGTGCCAGCAGCGGGGACACCTTTGAAGCTTTCTTT.

This chain joins TRBV28 and TRBJ2-2; weak D call: TRBD1 (6 bases). V lost 4 bases, J lost 6 bases, and 15 bases lay in between. The CDR3 is made up of 15 amino acids. Germline CDR1 is MDHEN and CDR2 is SYDVKM. CDR3 nucleotide sequence: TGTGCCAGCAGTTGGTCCAGGGGATTCGCCGGGGAGCTGTTTTTT. Translated, it gives CASSWSRGFAGELFF.

This clone was seen more than once but under ten times. The V gene is TRBV27, the J gene TRBJ1-2, with 9 bases that match TRBD1. The germline V gene has CDR1 MNHEY and CDR2 SMNVEV (reference sequence). V lost 3 bases, J lost 8 bases, and 7 bases stayed unmatched. The CDR3 has 14 residues. The CDR3 protein is CASSFTGGAEGYTF. CDR3 nucleotide sequence: TGTGCCAGCAGTTTCACAGGGGGCGCAGAGGGCTACACCTTC.

This chain connects TRBV28 to TRBJ2-1; 9 bases are shared with TRBD2. V was clipped by 3 bases and J by 3 bases; unmatched bases: 9. The CDR3 length is 17 residues. Germline V lookup: CDR1 MDHEN, CDR2 SYDVKM. DNA for the CDR3: TGTGCCAGCAGTTTGAGCGAAGGGACTAGCTTCTACAATGAGCAGTTCTTC. Translating gives CASSLSEGTSFYNEQFF.

V gene TRBV27 combines with J gene TRBJ1-2; 7 bases align to TRBD1. Germline values: CDR1 MNHEY, CDR2 SMNVEV (reference sequence). J was trimmed by 2 bases and V by 3 bases; bases with no gene match: 3. The CDR3 covers 14 residues. The CDR3 coding sequence is TGTGCCAGCAGTTTCTCGGGACAGAACTATGGCTACACCTTC. This translates into CASSFSGQNYGYTF.

The chain recombines TRBV28 with TRBJ2-6; TRBD1 matches 8 bases. The V segment lost 6 bases and the J segment 2 bases; nucleotides outside the gene matches: 3. Germline V gene data show CDR1 as MDHEN and CDR2 as SYDVKM. The CDR3 is 15 amino acids. CDR3 nucleotides: TGTGCCAGCAGGACAGGGGAAGCTGGGGCCAACGTCCTGACTTTC. Its protein product is CASRTGEAGANVLTF.

The V gene is TRBV6-6, the J gene TRBJ1-1; D is possibly TRBD1 (5 bases). Trimming removed 10 bases from V and 2 bases from J, with 23 bases in between. The CDR3 is 16 residues long. CDR1 is MNHNY and CDR2 is SVGAGI in the germline V gene (reference sequence). CDR3 in amino acids: CATGGYRGRANTEAFF. The CDR3, as DNA: TGTGCCACCGGGGGTTATAGGGGACGGGCCAACACTGAAGCTTTCTTT.

V gene TRBV9 combines with J gene TRBJ2-3, with 11 bases lining up with TRBD2. The CDR3 sequence is 16 residues long. Germline V gene sequence: CDR1 SGDLS, CDR2 YYNGEE. V trimming: 4 bases; J trimming: 0 bases; junction bases outside the gene matches: 4. The CDR3: CASSPSSGGSTDTQYF. CDR3 sequence (DNA): TGTGCCAGCAGCCCCTCTAGCGGGGGGAGCACAGATACGCAGTATTTT. Filled out from reference TRBV9 and TRBJ2-3, the complete variable domain reads DSGVTQTPKHLITATGQRVTLRCSPRSGDLSVYWYQQSLDQGLQFLIQYYNGEERAKGNILERFSAQQFPDLHSELNLSSLELGDSALYFCASSPSSGGSTDTQYFGPGTRLTVL.